Presented here are 16 T cell receptor beta chains from one specimen sequenced in a study of beta chain features in type 1 diabetes. The study, taken as a whole, reports: Researchers report that Type 1 diabetes patients had moderately but significantly shorter TCRB CDR3s across all four CD4+ subsets.

The antigens of these receptors remain unknown. Sequencing targeted expressed TCRB transcripts, as all isolated RNA had been reverse transcribed. Method: immunoSEQ multiplex PCR; TCRdb's copy keeps in-frame clones and lacks some. The profile covers some 290,000 clones, with around 25% appearing a single time and about 0.012% taken by the ten largest. Sequencing input: naive CD4+ T cells from blood. Receptors were obtained from a woman aged 30 to 39 with type 1 diabetes.

This clone was detected a few times. This chain joins TRBV6-6 and TRBJ1-2, with D perhaps matching TRBD1 (5 bases). Germline assignment: CDR1 MNHNY and CDR2 SVGAGI (reference sequence). This CDR3 is built from 14 residues. The V and J ends lost 8 bases and 4 bases respectively, with 17 bases between them. CDR3 DNA sequence: TGTGCCAGCCGCGCAGGGTCTCTCATCTATGGCTACACCTTC. As protein: CASRAGSLIYGYTF.

There are a few counts of this clone. The J gene is TRBJ1-2, the V gene TRBV29-1; D may be TRBD1 (6 bases). Trimming stripped 6 bases from V and 1 base from J, with 12 bases between. The CDR3 is 13 amino acids. Germline lookup yields CDR1 SQVTM and CDR2 ANQGSEA. The CDR3 DNA sequence: TGCAGCGTCGGGACATTTAATAACTATGGCTACACCTTC. The encoded protein is CSVGTFNNYGYTF. Using reference TRBV29-1 and TRBJ1-2 for the parts outside the CDR3, the full variable domain is SAVISQKPSRDICQRGTSLTIQCQVDSQVTMMFWYRQQPGQSLTLIATANQGSEATYESGFVIDKFPISRPNLTFSTLTVSNMSPEDSSIYLCSVGTFNNYGYTFGSGTRLTVV.

This clone was counted only a few times. The V and J genes are TRBV15 and TRBJ2-7, with D perhaps TRBD1 (5 bases). V gave up 1 base and J gave up 6 bases, with 10 bases separating them. Germline V lookup: CDR1 LNHNV, CDR2 YYDKDF (reference sequence). The CDR3 is 13 amino acids. The CDR3 reads CATSRVNQGEQYF. The CDR3 DNA follows: TGTGCCACCAGCAGAGTGAACCAGGGCGAGCAGTACTTC.

This clone was recorded a few times. The chain has TRBV11-2 and TRBJ2-6, with D perhaps matching TRBD2 (5 bases). Trimming removed 0 bases at V and 2 bases at J, with 11 bases between. CDR1 SGHAT and CDR2 FQNNGV come from the germline V gene. CDR3 size: 17 residues. In DNA, the CDR3 is TGTGCCAGCAGCTTAGATCCCACAGCGGCTGGGGCCAACGTCCTGACTTTC. Protein product: CASSLDPTAAGANVLTF.

The J gene is TRBJ2-1, the V gene TRBV9; perhaps TRBD2 as D (5 bases). This CDR3 region has 15 residues. From germline, CDR1 is SGDLS and CDR2 YYNGEE. V was clipped by 6 bases and J by 5 bases, with 18 bases between them. The CDR3 protein is CASTRGGSGNNEQFF. CDR3 sequence (DNA): TGTGCCAGCACCCGTGGTGGGAGTGGGAACAATGAGCAGTTCTTC.

The V call is TRBV28, the J call TRBJ1-1; no reliable D call. There are 11 residues in the CDR3. The germline V gene encodes CDR1 MDHEN and CDR2 SYDVKM. Trimming took off 4 bases at V and 6 bases at J, with 6 bases between the two ends. The CDR3 sequence: CASSYWPEAFF. The CDR3 DNA reads TGTGCCAGCAGTTATTGGCCTGAAGCTTTCTTT.

The chain carries TRBV2 and TRBJ2-7, with 9 bases that match TRBD1. The CDR3 sequence is 14 residues long. V lost 5 bases and J lost 2; bases outside the gene matches: 4. Germline V gives CDR1 SNHLY, CDR2 FYNNEI. In DNA form, the CDR3 reads TGTGCCAGCAGTACAGGGGGCGCGGCCTACGAGCAGTACTTC. This codes for CASSTGGAAYEQYF.

J is TRBJ2-7 and V is TRBV18, with TRBD1 matching 8 bases. Germline V lookup: CDR1 KGHSH, CDR2 LQKENI. This CDR3 contains 14 residues. V lost 3 bases and J lost 6; bases outside the gene matches: 7. CDR3 bases: TGTGCCAGCTCACCGTTCGGACAGGGCCGCGAGCAGTACTTC. It translates to CASSPFGQGREQYF.

This clone appeared a few times. The chain uses TRBV4-2 and TRBJ2-7; 9 positions match TRBD2. The CDR3 is made up of 16 amino acids. Trimming removed 5 bases from V and 1 base from J; junction bases left unmatched: 9. Germline assignment: CDR1 LGHNA and CDR2 YNFKEQ. The CDR3 region is CASSYQTSGKSYEQYF. The CDR3 DNA follows: TGTGCCAGCAGCTATCAGACTAGCGGAAAATCCTACGAGCAGTACTTC.

The CDR3 loop reads CASSGAGREGAFF. The CDR3 DNA reads TGTGCCAGCTCCGGCGCCGGACGGGAAGGAGCTTTCTTT. V usage is TRBV18 and J usage is TRBJ1-1; no definite D call. Trimming stripped 6 bases from V and 10 bases from J, with 18 bases between. CDR3 length: 13 residues. CDR1 and CDR2 (germline): KGHSH, LQKENI. Combining the CDR3 with reference TRBV18 and TRBJ1-1 gives the whole variable domain NAGVMQNPRHLVRRRGQEARLRCSPMKGHSHVYWYRQLPEEGLKFMVYLQKENIIDESGMPKERFSAEFPKEGPSILRIQQVVRGDSAAYFCASSGAGREGAFFGQGTRLTVV.

This clone was counted only a few times. The rearrangement links TRBV2 to TRBJ2-5; D unresolved. V lost 9 bases and J lost 5, with 13 bases in between. The CDR3 is 12 amino acids. Germline loops: CDR1 SNHLY, CDR2 FYNNEI. The CDR3 sequence is CARRRPEETQYF. The CDR3 DNA follows: TGTGCCAGACGCCGACCGGAGGAGACCCAGTACTTC.

This clone was observed a handful of times. The CDR3 is CASSVEQVSPYGYTF. CDR3 DNA sequence: TGTGCCAGCAGCGTAGAGCAAGTCTCCCCTTATGGCTACACCTTC. This chain links TRBV9 with TRBJ1-2; no definite D call. Trimming stripped 0 bases from V and 5 bases from J, with 14 bases between. The CDR3 covers 15 residues. Germline V lookup: CDR1 SGDLS, CDR2 YYNGEE.

The chain combines TRBV11-2 with TRBJ2-1; the match to TRBD2 covers 10 bases. CDR3 length: 15 amino acids. The V gene end was trimmed by 3 bases and the J gene end by 9 bases; junction bases not matched to a gene: 8. CDR1 SGHAT and CDR2 FQNNGV come from the germline V gene. The CDR3, as DNA: TGTGCCAGCAGCTTCCAAGCGGGAGGGCTTGCTGAGCAGTTCTTC. This gives the protein CASSFQAGGLAEQFF.

This clone was recorded a few times. J is TRBJ1-1 and V is TRBV5-1; no definite D call. The V gene's germline CDR1 is SGHRS and CDR2 YFSETQ. V was cut by 3 bases and J by 7 bases, with 10 bases left in between. The CDR3 is 12 amino acids. CDR3 region: CASSSDNVEAFF. The CDR3 region has the DNA TGCGCCAGCAGCTCAGACAACGTTGAAGCTTTCTTT.

The chain is built from TRBV9 and TRBJ1-4, with 8 bases identical to TRBD1. This CDR3 comprises 15 residues. Germline trimming cut 1 base from V and 6 bases from J; bases unmatched to any gene: 5. The germline V gene has CDR1 SGDLS and CDR2 YYNGEE. CDR3 in amino acids: CASSVIGTGDEKLFF. Written as DNA, the CDR3 is TGTGCCAGCAGCGTAATAGGGACAGGTGATGAAAAACTGTTTTTT.

This clone was seen more than once but under ten times. This chain connects TRBV2 to TRBJ1-2; D is unresolved. The CDR3 runs 12 residues. CDR1 SNHLY and CDR2 FYNNEI come from the germline V gene. V was trimmed by 7 bases and J by 8 bases, leaving 14 bases between them. The CDR3, as DNA: TGTGCCAGCACAGGTGCTGATTGGGGCTACACCTTC. Protein product: CASTGADWGYTF.